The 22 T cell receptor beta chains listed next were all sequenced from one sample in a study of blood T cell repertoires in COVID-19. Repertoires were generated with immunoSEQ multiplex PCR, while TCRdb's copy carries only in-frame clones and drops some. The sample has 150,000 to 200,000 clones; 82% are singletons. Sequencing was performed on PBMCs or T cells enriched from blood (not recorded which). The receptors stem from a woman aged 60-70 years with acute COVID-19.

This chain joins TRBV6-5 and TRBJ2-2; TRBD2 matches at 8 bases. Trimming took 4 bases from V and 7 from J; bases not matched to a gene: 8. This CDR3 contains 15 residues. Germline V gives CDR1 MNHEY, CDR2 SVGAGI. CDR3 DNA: TGTGCCAGCAGTTCCCGGGAGGGCCTAAGCGGGGAGCTGTTTTTT. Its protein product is CASSSREGLSGELFF.

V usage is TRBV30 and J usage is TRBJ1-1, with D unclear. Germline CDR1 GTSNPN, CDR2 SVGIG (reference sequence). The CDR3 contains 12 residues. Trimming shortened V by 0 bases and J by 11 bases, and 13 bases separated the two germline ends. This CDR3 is CAWSVGRGGAFF. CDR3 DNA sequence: TGTGCCTGGAGTGTAGGTCGAGGAGGCGCTTTCTTT.

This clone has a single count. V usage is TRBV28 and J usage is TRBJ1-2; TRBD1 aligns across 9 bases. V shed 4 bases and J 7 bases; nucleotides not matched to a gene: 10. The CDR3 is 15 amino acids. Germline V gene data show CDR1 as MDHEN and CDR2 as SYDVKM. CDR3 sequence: CASSSSTGTGSGYTF. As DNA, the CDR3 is TGTGCCAGCAGTTCGTCCACCGGGACAGGGTCTGGCTACACCTTC.

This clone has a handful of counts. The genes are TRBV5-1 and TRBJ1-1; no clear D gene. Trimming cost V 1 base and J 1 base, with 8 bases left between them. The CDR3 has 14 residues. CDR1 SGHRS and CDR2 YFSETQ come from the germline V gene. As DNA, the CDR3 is TGCGCCAGCAGCTTGAGAGTAGAGAACACTGAAGCTTTCTTT. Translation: CASSLRVENTEAFF. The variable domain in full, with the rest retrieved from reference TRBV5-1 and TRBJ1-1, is KAGVTQTPRYLIKTRGQQVTLSCSPISGHRSVSWYQQTPGQGLQFLFEYFSETQRNKGNFPGRFSGRQFSNSRSEMNVSTLELGDSALYLCASSLRVENTEAFFGQGTRLTVV.

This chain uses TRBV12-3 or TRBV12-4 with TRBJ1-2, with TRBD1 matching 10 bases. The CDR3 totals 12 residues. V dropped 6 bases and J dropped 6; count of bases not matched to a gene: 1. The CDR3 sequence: CASRGTGDGYTF. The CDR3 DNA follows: TGTGCCAGCAGGGGGACAGGGGATGGCTACACCTTC.

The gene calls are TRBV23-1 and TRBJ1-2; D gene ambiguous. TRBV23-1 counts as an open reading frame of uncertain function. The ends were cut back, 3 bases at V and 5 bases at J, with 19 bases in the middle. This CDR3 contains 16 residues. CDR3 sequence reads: CASSQDFKGTGYGYTF. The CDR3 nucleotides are TGCGCCAGCAGTCAGGACTTCAAGGGAACCGGTTATGGCTACACCTTC.

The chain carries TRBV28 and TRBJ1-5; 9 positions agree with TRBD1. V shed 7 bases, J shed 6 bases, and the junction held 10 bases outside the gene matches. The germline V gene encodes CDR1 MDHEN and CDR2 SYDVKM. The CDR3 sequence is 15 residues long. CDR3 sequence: CASNLQGAGGQPQHF. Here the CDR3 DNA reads TGTGCCAGCAACCTACAGGGGGCTGGGGGTCAGCCCCAGCATTTT.

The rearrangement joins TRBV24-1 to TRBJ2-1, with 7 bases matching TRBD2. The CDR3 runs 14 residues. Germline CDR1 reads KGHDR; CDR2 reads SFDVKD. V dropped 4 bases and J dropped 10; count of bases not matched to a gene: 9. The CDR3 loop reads CATSDLPGGREQFF. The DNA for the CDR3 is TGTGCCACCAGTGACCTTCCGGGGGGAAGGGAGCAGTTCTTC.

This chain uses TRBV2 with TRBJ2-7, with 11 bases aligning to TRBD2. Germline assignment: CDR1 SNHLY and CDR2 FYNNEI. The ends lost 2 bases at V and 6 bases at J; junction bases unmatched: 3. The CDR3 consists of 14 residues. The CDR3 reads CASSELAGGAEQYF. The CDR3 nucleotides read TGTGCCAGCAGTGAACTAGCGGGAGGTGCCGAGCAGTACTTC.

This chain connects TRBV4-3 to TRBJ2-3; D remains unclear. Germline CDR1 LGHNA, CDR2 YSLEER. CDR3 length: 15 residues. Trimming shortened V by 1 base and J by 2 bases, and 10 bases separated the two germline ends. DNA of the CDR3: TGCGCCAGCAGCCAAGGCGCCCTCTCCACAGATACGCAGTATTTT. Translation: CASSQGALSTDTQYF.

The CDR3 protein is CASSLGAVRPYGYTF. CDR3 in DNA: TGTGCCAGCAGCCTGGGGGCAGTCCGACCTTATGGCTACACCTTC. The chain recombines TRBV3-1 (or the pseudogene TRBV3-2) with TRBJ1-2, with a tentative D call TRBD1 (6 bases). Germline V gives CDR1 LGHDT, CDR2 YNNKEL (reference sequence). The CDR3 loop spans 15 amino acids. V gave up 4 bases and J gave up 5 bases, with 17 bases separating them.

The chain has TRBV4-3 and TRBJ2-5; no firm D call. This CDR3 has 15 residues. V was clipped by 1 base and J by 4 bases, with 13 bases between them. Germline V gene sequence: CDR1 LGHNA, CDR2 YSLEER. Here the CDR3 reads CASSQGTGFPETQYF. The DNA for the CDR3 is TGCGCCAGCAGCCAAGGTACCGGGTTCCCAGAGACCCAGTACTTC.

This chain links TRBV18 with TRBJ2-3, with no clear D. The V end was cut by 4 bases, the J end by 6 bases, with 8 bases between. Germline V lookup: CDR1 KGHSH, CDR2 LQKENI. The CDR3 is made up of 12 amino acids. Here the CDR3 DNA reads TGTGCCAGCTCACAGGAGTCGGATACGCAGTATTTT. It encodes CASSQESDTQYF. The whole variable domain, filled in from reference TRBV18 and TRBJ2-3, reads NAGVMQNPRHLVRRRGQEARLRCSPMKGHSHVYWYRQLPEEGLKFMVYLQKENIIDESGMPKERFSAEFPKEGPSILRIQQVVRGDSAAYFCASSQESDTQYFGPGTRLTVL.

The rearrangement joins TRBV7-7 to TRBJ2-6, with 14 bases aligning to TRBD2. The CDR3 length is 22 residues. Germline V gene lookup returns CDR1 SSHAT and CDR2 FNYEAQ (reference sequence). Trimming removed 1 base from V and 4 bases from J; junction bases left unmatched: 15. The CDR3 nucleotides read TGTGCCAGCAGCTTAGAAGTTTTCGGCCGGGGACTAGCGGGGGTAGGGGCCAACGTCCTGACTTTC. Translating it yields CASSLEVFGRGLAGVGANVLTF. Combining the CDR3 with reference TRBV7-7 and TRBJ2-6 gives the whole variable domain GAGVSQSPRYKVTKRGQDVTLRCDPISSHATLYWYQQALGQGPEFLTYFNYEAQPDKSGLPSDRFSAERPEGSISTLTIQRTEQRDSAMYRCASSLEVFGRGLAGVGANVLTFGAGSRLTVL.

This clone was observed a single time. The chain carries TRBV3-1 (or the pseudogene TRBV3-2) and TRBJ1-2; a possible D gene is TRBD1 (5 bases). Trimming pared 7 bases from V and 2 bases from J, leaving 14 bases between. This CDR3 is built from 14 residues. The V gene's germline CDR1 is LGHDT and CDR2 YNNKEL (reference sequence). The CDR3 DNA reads TGTGCCAGCACCTCAGAGCGACAGAACTATGGCTACACCTTC. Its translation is CASTSERQNYGYTF.

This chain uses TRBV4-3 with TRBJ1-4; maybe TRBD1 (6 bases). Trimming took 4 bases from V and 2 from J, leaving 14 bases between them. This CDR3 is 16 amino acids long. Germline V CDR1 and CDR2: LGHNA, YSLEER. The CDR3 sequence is CASSRRNRVTNEKLFF. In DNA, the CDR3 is TGCGCCAGCAGCCGTAGAAACAGGGTGACTAATGAAAAACTGTTTTTT.

The CDR3 nucleotides are TGTGCCAGCAGGGATTACAGGGGCCCACCAACTAATGAAAAACTGTTTTTT. Translation: CASRDYRGPPTNEKLFF. The V and J genes are TRBV11-2 and TRBJ1-4; 7 bases fit TRBD1. Germline V CDR1 and CDR2: SGHAT, FQNNGV. V shed 6 bases and J 0 bases; nucleotides not matched to a gene: 10. The CDR3 spans 17 residues.

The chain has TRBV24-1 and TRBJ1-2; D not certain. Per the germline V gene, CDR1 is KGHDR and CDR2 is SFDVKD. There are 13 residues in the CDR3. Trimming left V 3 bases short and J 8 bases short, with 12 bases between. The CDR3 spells CATSDLTLRGYTF. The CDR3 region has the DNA TGTGCCACCAGTGATCTGACATTGAGAGGCTACACCTTC.

CDR3 loop: CSAKRKETQYF. The CDR3 DNA reads as TGCAGTGCTAAGCGGAAAGAGACCCAGTACTTC. The genes are TRBV20-1 and TRBJ2-5, with a tentative D call TRBD2 (5 bases). Looked up from germline, CDR1 is DFQATT and CDR2 is SNEGSKA (reference sequence). CDR3 length equals 11 residues. The V end lost 4 bases, the J end lost 3 bases, and 6 bases lay between the germline ends.

This chain's CDR3 is CASMGTGAQPQHF. The CDR3 bases are TGTGCCAGTATGGGGACAGGGGCTCAGCCCCAGCATTTT. V and J are TRBV19 and TRBJ1-5; 10 bases fit TRBD1. In germline, CDR1 is LNHDA, CDR2 SQIVND (reference sequence). The CDR3 spans 13 residues. V trimming: 7 bases; J trimming: 6 bases; junction bases outside the gene matches: 3. Drawing the rest from reference TRBV19 and TRBJ1-5, the complete variable domain is DGGITQSPKYLFRKEGQNVTLSCEQNLNHDAMYWYRQDPGQGLRLIYYSQIVNDFQKGDIAEGYSVSREKKESFPLTVTSAQKNPTAFYLCASMGTGAQPQHFGDGTRLSIL.

The CDR3 DNA reads as TGTGCCAGTAGTCCCCAGACAGCCTACATGAACACTGAAGCTTTCTTT. It yields the protein CASSPQTAYMNTEAFF. The genes are TRBV19 and TRBJ1-1; a weak D match, TRBD1 (5 bases). The germline gives CDR1 LNHDA, CDR2 SQIVND (reference sequence). The V end was cut by 5 bases, the J end by 0 bases, with 16 bases between. This CDR3 spans 16 amino acids.

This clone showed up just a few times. The CDR3 sequence is CASKEQGLLNTEAFF. DNA for the CDR3: TGTGCCAGCAAGGAACAGGGGCTTTTGAACACTGAAGCTTTCTTT. The chain carries TRBV7-2 and TRBJ1-1, with 7 bases that match TRBD1. CDR3 length: 15 residues. Unmatched junction bases numbered 8, after V lost 7 bases and J lost 0 bases. Germline V gives CDR1 SGHTA, CDR2 FQGNSA.